Included here is one T cell receptor beta chain sequence, with context. This sample is part of a study of monozygotic twins with inflammatory bowel disease. PCR of TCRalpha and TCRbeta cDNA was nested, with two rounds of about 17 and 10 cycles. TCRdb re-called the 5' RACE reads; every CDR3 protein appears as one record, without DNA. The sample holds 400,000 to 500,000 distinct CDR3 sequences. The CDR3 spans 16 residues. CDR1 and CDR2 (germline): LGHDT, YNNKEL (reference sequence). The origin of this receptor is a human donor with ulcerative colitis or Crohn's disease, or a healthy co-twin of an affected twin (not recorded which). Source material: blood. This chain links TRBV3-1 with TRBJ2-3; the TCRdb call, TRBD1, lacks DNA for checking. The CDR3 sequence is CASSLITFGTTDTQYF.